A single sample gave rise to the 32 T cell receptor beta chains below, sequenced in a study of early T cells in non-severe SARS-CoV-2 infection. MiXCR, applied by TCRdb to the 5' RACE reads, yields one record per CDR3 protein. The data contain 35,000 to 50,000 distinct CDR3 sequences, about 5.9% of them singletons. The starting material was whole blood, obtained at baseline. Source of these receptors: an adult who was a healthcare worker with PCR-confirmed SARS-CoV-2 infection or an uninfected control (not recorded which).

V is TRBV7-9 and J is TRBJ2-1, with D hard to call. Looked up from germline, CDR1 is SEHNR and CDR2 is FQNEAQ (reference sequence). Trimming took off 1 base at V and 4 bases at J, with 5 bases between the two ends. The CDR3 has 13 amino acids. The CDR3 nucleotides read TGTGCCAGCAGCTTAGTTGATTACAATGAGCAGTTCTTC. It translates to CASSLVDYNEQFF.

There are many counts of this clonotype. The chain recombines TRBV24-1 with TRBJ2-2, with 7 bases identical to TRBD1. Germline-derived CDR1 and CDR2 are KGHDR and SFDVKD. V lost 4 bases and J lost 0; bases outside the gene matches: 10. CDR3 size: 18 residues. CDR3 in amino acids: CATSEPRDSHPNTGELFF. In DNA form, the CDR3 reads TGTGCCACCAGTGAGCCCCGGGACAGCCATCCGAACACCGGGGAGCTGTTTTTT.

The table lists this clonotype with many counts. The chain recombines TRBV3-1 with TRBJ1-1; D uncertain. Trimming took 2 bases from V and 2 from J, leaving 6 bases between them. Germline values: CDR1 LGHDT, CDR2 YNNKEL (reference sequence). The CDR3 spans 13 residues. This CDR3 reads CASSQNRNTEAFF. The CDR3, as DNA: TGTGCCAGCAGCCAAAACAGAAACACTGAAGCTTTCTTT. Using reference TRBV3-1 and TRBJ1-1 for the parts outside the CDR3, the full variable domain is DTAVSQTPKYLVTQMGNDKSIKCEQNLGHDTMYWYKQDSKKFLKIMFSYNNKELIINETVPNRFSPKSPDKAHLNLHINSLELGDSAVYFCASSQNRNTEAFFGQGTRLTVV.

This clonotype was recorded at least ten times. The chain couples TRBV2 to TRBJ1-6, with D perhaps matching TRBD1 (5 bases). This CDR3 comprises 16 residues. The V and J ends lost 5 bases and 2 bases respectively, with 13 bases between them. Germline V lookup: CDR1 SNHLY, CDR2 FYNNEI. CDR3 sequence reads: CASSLRGDAYNSPLHF. The DNA for the CDR3 is TGTGCCAGCAGTCTTAGAGGGGACGCCTATAATTCACCCCTCCACTTT. Using reference TRBV2 and TRBJ1-6 for the parts outside the CDR3, the full variable domain is EPEVTQTPSHQVTQMGQEVILRCVPISNHLYFYWYRQILGQKVEFLVSFYNNEISEKSEIFDDQFSVERPDGSNFTLKIRSTKLEDSAMYFCASSLRGDAYNSPLHFGNGTRLTVT.

The chain is built from TRBV4-3 and TRBJ2-7; no definite D call. The V gene lost 1 base and the J gene lost 1 base, with 8 bases spanning the gap. The CDR3 is 14 residues long. CDR1 and CDR2 from the germline V gene are LGHNA and YSLEER. CDR3 DNA: TGCGCCAGCAGCCAAGTCCGCGCTTCCTACGAGCAGTACTTC. Amino acid sequence: CASSQVRASYEQYF.

This clonotype was counted ten times or more. The chain has TRBV6-6 and TRBJ2-7, with D unresolved. V was shortened by 0 bases and J by 1 base, with 10 bases between the two germline ends. CDR1 and CDR2 from the germline V gene are MNHNY and SVGAGI (reference sequence). CDR3 length: 15 amino acids. The CDR3 sequence is CASSYSTAGSYEQYF. CDR3 bases: TGTGCCAGCAGTTACTCGACCGCCGGTTCCTACGAGCAGTACTTC.

This clonotype was seen repeatedly, ten times or more. The genes are TRBV7-2 and TRBJ1-2, with TRBD1 identical over 8 bases. CDR1 SGHTA and CDR2 FQGNSA come from the germline V gene. J lost 5 bases, V lost 7 bases, and 9 bases had no gene match. CDR3 length equals 14 residues. The CDR3: CASNGGQGIYGYTF. CDR3 nucleotides: TGTGCCAGCAACGGCGGACAGGGCATATATGGCTACACCTTC.

This clonotype has ten or more counts. J is TRBJ1-5 and V is TRBV19, with D maybe TRBD1 (5 bases). V lost 3 bases, J lost 0 bases, and 9 bases lay in between. The CDR3 covers 15 residues. Germline CDR1 LNHDA, CDR2 SQIVND (reference sequence). CDR3 amino acids: CASSIRQTSNQPQHF. The CDR3 DNA reads as TGTGCCAGTAGTATCAGACAGACTAGCAATCAGCCCCAGCATTTT. Filled out from reference TRBV19 and TRBJ1-5, the complete variable domain reads DGGITQSPKYLFRKEGQNVTLSCEQNLNHDAMYWYRQDPGQGLRLIYYSQIVNDFQKGDIAEGYSVSREKKESFPLTVTSAQKNPTAFYLCASSIRQTSNQPQHFGDGTRLSIL.

This clonotype was recorded many times. The rearrangement uses TRBV5-1 and TRBJ2-7, with a weak D call TRBD1 (6 bases). This CDR3 spans 18 amino acids. Trimming removed 0 bases at V and 2 bases at J, with 21 bases between. CDR1 and CDR2 from the germline V gene are SGHRS and YFSETQ. The chain's CDR3 is CASSLGPHHRDTPYEQYF. The CDR3 nucleotides read TGCGCCAGCAGCTTGGGGCCCCATCACCGGGACACCCCCTACGAGCAGTACTTC.

This clonotype was seen at least ten times. The V gene is TRBV5-1, the J gene TRBJ1-6, with D tentatively TRBD1 (6 bases). The CDR3 covers 15 residues. Trimming took 3 bases from V and 7 from J, leaving 14 bases between them. The V gene's germline CDR1 is SGHRS and CDR2 YFSETQ. CDR3 nucleotide sequence: TGCGCCAGCAGCTCAGGGGCAAGGAACAATTCACCCCTCCACTTT. It specifies CASSSGARNNSPLHF.

V and J are TRBV5-5 and TRBJ1-2, with D possibly matching TRBD1 (5 bases). CDR1 SGHKS and CDR2 YYEKEE come from the germline V gene (reference sequence). V was trimmed by 0 bases and J by 0 bases, leaving 9 bases between them. The CDR3 has 15 residues. The CDR3 DNA is TGTGCCAGCAGCTTGGCCAAACAGGCTAACTATGGCTACACCTTC. It translates to CASSLAKQANYGYTF.

The table lists this clonotype with many counts. The chain joins TRBV5-4 to TRBJ2-3; D gene ambiguous. Germline CDR1 is SGHNT and CDR2 is YYREEE (reference sequence). The CDR3 has 15 amino acids. Trimming took off 1 base at V and 2 bases at J, with 11 bases between the two ends. CDR3 nucleotides: TGTGCCAGCAGCTTGTACGTCGTCGACACAGATACGCAGTATTTT. It yields the protein CASSLYVVDTDTQYF.

This clonotype has just a few counts. The chain couples TRBV6-6 to TRBJ2-6; no clear D gene. The germline V gene encodes CDR1 MNHNY and CDR2 SVGAGI (reference sequence). V lost 4 bases and J 0 bases, leaving 4 bases between the germline ends. The CDR3 loop spans 14 amino acids. CDR3 sequence reads: CASSFTSGANVLTF. The DNA for the CDR3 is TGTGCCAGCAGTTTCACCTCTGGGGCCAACGTCCTGACTTTC.

This clonotype came up many times. The V and J genes are TRBV5-5 and TRBJ1-5; possibly TRBD1 for D (5 bases). The CDR3 has 16 amino acids. V lost 0 bases, J lost 0 bases, and 10 bases lay in between. Germline V lookup: CDR1 SGHKS, CDR2 YYEKEE (reference sequence). CDR3 amino acids: CASSLGTGNSNQPQHF. The DNA for the CDR3 is TGTGCCAGCAGCTTGGGTACAGGTAATAGCAATCAGCCCCAGCATTTT.

The chain has TRBV30 and TRBJ2-3; 8 bases map to TRBD2. The CDR3 covers 15 residues. Germline loops: CDR1 GTSNPN, CDR2 SVGIG (reference sequence). The V segment lost 0 bases and the J segment 1 base; nucleotides outside the gene matches: 3. This CDR3 reads CAWSVQAGGTDTQYF. In DNA, the CDR3 is TGTGCCTGGAGTGTACAAGCGGGGGGCACAGATACGCAGTATTTT.

This clonotype was picked up many times. The rearrangement uses TRBV5-6 and TRBJ2-1, with D uncertain. V lost 2 bases and J 2 bases, leaving 14 bases between the germline ends. There are 16 residues in the CDR3. Germline V lookup: CDR1 SGHDT, CDR2 YYEEEE. CDR3 loop: CASSFDIGRTYNEQFF. As DNA, the CDR3 is TGTGCCAGCAGCTTTGATATCGGCAGGACCTACAATGAGCAGTTCTTC.

This clonotype was picked up many times. V usage is TRBV29-1 and J usage is TRBJ2-5; 9 positions agree with TRBD1. From germline, CDR1 is SQVTM and CDR2 ANQGSEA. The CDR3 extends over 13 amino acids. With V trimmed by 7 bases and J by 4 bases, 7 bases remained unmatched. CDR3 protein: CSGNRGPRETQYF. The CDR3 nucleotides are TGCAGCGGTAACAGGGGGCCGCGAGAGACCCAGTACTTC.

This clonotype was seen a handful of times. The J gene is TRBJ2-7, the V gene TRBV20-1; D assignment may be TRBD1 or TRBD2 (7 bases each). The length of the CDR3 is 13 residues. The germline V gene encodes CDR1 DFQATT and CDR2 SNEGSKA (reference sequence). This chain's CDR3 is CRASGDRAYEQYF. The DNA of the CDR3 is TGCAGAGCCAGCGGGGACAGAGCCTACGAGCAGTACTTC.

This clonotype was observed many times. The V and J genes are TRBV4-1 and TRBJ2-7; D possibly corresponds to TRBD2 (6 bases). There are 15 residues in the CDR3. Germline V gives CDR1 MGHRA, CDR2 YSYEKL. The V gene lost 0 bases and the J gene lost 3 bases, with 12 bases spanning the gap. Written as DNA, the CDR3 is TGCGCCAGCAGCCAAGATAGACTCGGGGGCTACGAGCAGTACTTC. Protein: CASSQDRLGGYEQYF.

This clonotype has just a few counts. The chain recombines TRBV28 with TRBJ2-5; the D gene is possibly TRBD1 (6 bases). The CDR3 loop spans 14 amino acids. Germline V gene sequence: CDR1 MDHEN, CDR2 SYDVKM. V lost 4 bases, J lost 5 bases, and 14 bases lay in between. This CDR3 reads CASSSQGWRETQYF. For the CDR3, the DNA is TGTGCCAGCAGTTCACAGGGCTGGCGGGAGACCCAGTACTTC.

The gene calls are TRBV7-8 and TRBJ2-5; either TRBD1 or TRBD2 may supply D (5 bases each). Germline loops: CDR1 SGHVS, CDR2 FQNEAQ. This CDR3 contains 16 residues. V lost 1 base and J lost 2, with 14 bases in between. The CDR3 nucleotides read TGTGCCAGCAGCTTAGGTCCGGGGCTAAAACAAGAGACCCAGTACTTC. Translated, it gives CASSLGPGLKQETQYF.

The V call is TRBV12-3 or TRBV12-4, the J call TRBJ2-7; no reliable D call. V shed 1 base and J shed 3 bases, with 10 bases lying between them. The CDR3 has 14 amino acids. In DNA, the CDR3 is TGTGCCAGCAGTTTAGTCAACAGTGACTACGAGCAGTACTTC. Its protein product is CASSLVNSDYEQYF.

The sample holds a few counts of this clonotype. The rearrangement links TRBV7-9 to TRBJ1-2; D gene unclear. The CDR3 length is 13 residues. Germline V gene sequence: CDR1 SEHNR, CDR2 FQNEAQ (reference sequence). With 4 bases removed from V and 6 bases from J, the gap between germline ends came to 12 bases. The chain's CDR3 is CASSSDDYHGYTF. Written as DNA, the CDR3 is TGTGCCAGCAGCTCTGATGATTACCATGGCTACACCTTC.

This clonotype was detected many times. The chain is built from TRBV9 and TRBJ2-3; D possibly uses TRBD1 or TRBD2 (5 bases each). This CDR3 contains 16 residues. Germline loops: CDR1 SGDLS, CDR2 YYNGEE. V was trimmed by 3 bases and J by 6 bases, leaving 20 bases between them. The CDR3, as DNA: TGTGCCAGCAGCGCAGGGAACGGGGAAGTTTGGGATACGCAGTATTTT. Protein: CASSAGNGEVWDTQYF.

Ten or more counts support this clonotype. The chain has TRBV7-2 and TRBJ1-1; unclear D gene. V was pared by 1 base and J by 12 bases, with 12 bases between. Germline V gene lookup returns CDR1 SGHTA and CDR2 FQGNSA. CDR3 length: 12 amino acids. The CDR3 nucleotides read TGTGCCAGCAGCTTAGGTCCGGTCCCAACTTTCTTT. Translating it yields CASSLGPVPTFF. The whole variable domain, filled in from reference TRBV7-2 and TRBJ1-1, reads GAGVSQSPSNKVTEKGKDVELRCDPISGHTALYWYRQSLGQGLEFLIYFQGNSAPDKSGLPSDRFSAERTGGSVSTLTIQRTQQEDSAVYLCASSLGPVPTFFGQGTRLTVV.

This clonotype was recorded many times. The chain has TRBV12-3 or TRBV12-4 and TRBJ2-5; no clear D. The CDR3 runs to 12 residues. V lost 0 bases to trimming and J lost 10 bases, with 9 bases between them. Here the CDR3 reads CASSLATQGQYF. In DNA, the CDR3 is TGTGCCAGCAGTTTAGCGACCCAAGGCCAGTACTTC.

This clonotype was observed at least ten times. The V call is TRBV3-1, the J call TRBJ2-7; 7 nucleotides align to TRBD1. The V gene's germline CDR1 is LGHDT and CDR2 YNNKEL (reference sequence). The V gene end was trimmed by 5 bases and the J gene end by 6 bases; junction bases not matched to a gene: 13. The CDR3 length is 15 residues. CDR3 sequence: CASSTRTGVPFEQYF. The CDR3 nucleotides read TGTGCCAGCAGCACCCGGACAGGAGTCCCTTTCGAGCAGTACTTC.

This sequence joins TRBV30 and TRBJ1-2; TRBD1 agrees at 7 bases. The CDR3 totals 14 residues. Trimming at V came to 0 bases and at J to 4 bases, leaving 5 bases not matched to a gene. The germline gives CDR1 GTSNPN, CDR2 SVGIG (reference sequence). CDR3 bases: TGTGCCTGGAGTGTAGAAAACAGGGGCTATGGCTACACCTTC. Translated: CAWSVENRGYGYTF.

This clonotype was observed at least ten times. CDR3 DNA: TGTGCCAGCAGCCCTAGGCCGGGTTTGAACACTGAAGCTTTCTTT. Translation gives CASSPRPGLNTEAFF. The chain combines TRBV7-6 with TRBJ1-1; unclear D gene. V was trimmed by 5 bases and J by 0 bases, leaving 13 bases between them. This CDR3 has 15 residues. Germline assignment: CDR1 SGHVS and CDR2 FNYEAQ.

This clonotype was seen many times. The rearrangement joins TRBV4-1 to TRBJ2-1; 8 bases are a match to TRBD2. The CDR3 covers 17 residues. Trimming cost V 1 base and J 2 bases; bases outside gene matches: 7. Germline V CDR1 and CDR2: MGHRA, YSYEKL. In DNA, the CDR3 is TGCGCCAGCAGCCAAGGCGGTAGCGGGGCGCCCTACAATGAGCAGTTCTTC. It yields the protein CASSQGGSGAPYNEQFF.

There are many counts of this clonotype. This chain joins TRBV20-1 and TRBJ2-7; D not resolved. Trimming took off 2 bases at V and 7 bases at J, with 12 bases between the two ends. The CDR3 totals 12 residues. Germline V gene data show CDR1 as DFQATT and CDR2 as SNEGSKA (reference sequence). The CDR3 DNA reads TGCAGTGCTAGACCTCGTCATAGTGAGCAGTACTTC. As protein: CSARPRHSEQYF.

J is TRBJ2-7 and V is TRBV28, with 8 positions matching TRBD1. The germline V gene encodes CDR1 MDHEN and CDR2 SYDVKM. There are 13 residues in the CDR3. The J segment lost 7 bases and the V segment lost 8 bases, leaving 10 bases of the junction unmatched. CDR3 in DNA: TGTGCCAGCCGCGACAGGGGAAGGTTGGAGCAGTACTTC. It codes for CASRDRGRLEQYF.